The next 16 T cell receptor beta chains were all read from a single sample in a study of Graves' ophthalmopathy and Graves' hyperthyroidism. Amplification from RNA transcripts yielded the TCR beta CDR3 regions. The workflow started with a first-round RT-PCR run with HTBI primers and then moved on to a second-round multiplex PCR. MiXCR, run by TCRdb on the multiplex PCR reads, gives a single entry per CDR3 protein. The sample yields around 590,000 distinct CDR3 sequences, under 45% seen once. Sequences were obtained from peripheral blood or thyroid tissue (not recorded which). These TCRs come from an adult man with Graves' hyperthyroidism.

This clonotype has ten or more counts. In DNA form, the CDR3 reads TGCAGCGTTGAGGGCGGCCAGTACGAGCAGTACTTC. It encodes CSVEGGQYEQYF. This chain links TRBV29-1 with TRBJ2-7; unclear D gene. V was pared by 3 bases and J by 4 bases, with 10 bases between. This CDR3 is 12 amino acids long. Per the germline V gene, CDR1 is SQVTM and CDR2 is ANQGSEA.

This clonotype appeared many times. V is TRBV11-3 and J is TRBJ1-5; perhaps TRBD1 as D (5 bases). V shed 4 bases and J shed 3 bases, with 10 bases lying between them. This CDR3 comprises 14 residues. In germline, CDR1 is SGHNT, CDR2 YENEEA. The CDR3 reads CASSSRDFNQPQHF. In DNA form, the CDR3 reads TGTGCCAGCAGCTCACGGGACTTCAATCAGCCCCAGCATTTT. The whole variable domain, filled in from reference TRBV11-3 and TRBJ1-5, reads EAGVVQSPRYKIIEKKQPVAFWCNPISGHNTLYWYLQNLGQGPELLIRYENEEAVDDSQLPKDRFSAERLKGVDSTLKIQPAELGDSAVYLCASSSRDFNQPQHFGDGTRLSIL.

The chain has TRBV7-9 and TRBJ2-6; 10 bases align to TRBD1. Germline V gene lookup returns CDR1 SEHNR and CDR2 FQNEAQ (reference sequence). The CDR3 contains 18 residues. V shed 4 bases and J 0 bases; nucleotides not matched to a gene: 6. CDR3 loop: CASSSPRDRGSGANVLTF. The CDR3, as DNA: TGTGCCAGCAGCTCCCCCCGGGACAGGGGCTCTGGGGCCAACGTCCTGACTTTC.

This clonotype was detected ten times or more. The chain joins TRBV7-9 to TRBJ2-7; 11 nucleotides agree with TRBD2. Germline lookup yields CDR1 SEHNR and CDR2 FQNEAQ (reference sequence). The V segment lost 6 bases and the J segment 2 bases; nucleotides outside the gene matches: 12. The CDR3 consists of 17 residues. DNA of the CDR3: TGTGCCAGCAGTAGGTCTAGCGGGAGGTCTTTCCCCTACGAGCAGTACTTC. Amino acids: CASSRSSGRSFPYEQYF.

This clonotype has only a few counts. Given a much more abundant clone one base away, this may be a read error. The conserved phenylalanine or tryptophan normally closing the CDR3 is absent here, so this likely arose from a read error. This chain joins TRBV25-1 and TRBJ1-2; no definite D call. The ends were cut back, 4 bases at V and 0 bases at J, with 9 bases in the middle. The germline V gene encodes CDR1 MGHDK and CDR2 SYGVNS. This CDR3 is 14 amino acids long. The CDR3 region is CASSADGANYGYTS. For the CDR3, the DNA is TGTGCCAGCAGTGCCGACGGAGCTAACTATGGCTACACCTCC.

This clonotype has more than one count but fewer than ten. The chain recombines TRBV7-9 with TRBJ2-7, with 9 bases aligning to TRBD1. There are 15 residues in the CDR3. The germline V gene encodes CDR1 SEHNR and CDR2 FQNEAQ (reference sequence). With V trimmed by 5 bases and J by 3 bases, 8 bases remained unmatched. Here the CDR3 DNA reads TGTGCCAGCAGCCAACTGACAGGGGGGTTCTACGAGCAGTACTTC. It codes for CASSQLTGGFYEQYF.

As to this clonotype: A single base separates this from a much larger clone, so it may be a read error. CDR3 in DNA: TGCGCCGGCAGCTTGTTCGCAGGGGAGAACACTGAAGCTTTCTTT. This gives the protein CAGSLFAGENTEAFF. J is TRBJ1-1 and V is TRBV5-1; a possible D gene is TRBD1 (6 bases). The CDR3 loop spans 15 amino acids. Germline V gene sequence: CDR1 SGHRS, CDR2 YFSETQ. Using reference TRBV5-1 and TRBJ1-1 for the parts outside the CDR3, the full variable domain is KAGVTQTPRYLIKTRGQQVTLSCSPISGHRSVSWYQQTPGQGLQFLFEYFSETQRNKGNFPGRFSGRQFSNSRSEMNVSTLELGDSALYLCAGSLFAGENTEAFFGQGTRLTVV.

This clonotype was counted ten times or more. The chain carries TRBV14 and TRBJ2-5; either TRBD1 or TRBD2 may supply D (6 bases each). There are 13 residues in the CDR3. Deletions cut 1 base from V and 6 bases from J, with 9 bases between. Germline assignment: CDR1 SGHDN and CDR2 FVKESK. The CDR3 here is CASSQAGAQTQYF. The DNA for the CDR3 is TGTGCCAGCAGCCAAGCGGGGGCGCAGACCCAGTACTTC.

This chain joins TRBV7-9 and TRBJ1-1; 7 bases are a match to TRBD1. Germline loops: CDR1 SEHNR, CDR2 FQNEAQ (reference sequence). CDR3 length: 15 amino acids. Germline trimming cut 4 bases from V and 1 base from J; bases unmatched to any gene: 6. CDR3 protein: CASSYRQGSNTEAFF. The CDR3 region has the DNA TGTGCCAGCAGCTACCGACAGGGCTCGAACACTGAAGCTTTCTTT.

V gene TRBV7-9 combines with J gene TRBJ2-5, with 8 bases lining up with TRBD2. Germline loops: CDR1 SEHNR, CDR2 FQNEAQ (reference sequence). The length of the CDR3 is 15 residues. J gave up 2 bases and V 2 bases, and 4 bases lay outside the gene matches. The CDR3 here is CASSLKAGVQETQYF. The CDR3 coding sequence is TGTGCCAGCAGCTTAAAAGCGGGGGTACAAGAGACCCAGTACTTC. The full variable domain, completed using reference TRBV7-9 and TRBJ2-5, is DTGVSQNPRHKITKRGQNVTFRCDPISEHNRLYWYRQTLGQGPEFLTYFQNEAQLEKSRLLSDRFSAERPKGSFSTLEIQRTEQGDSAMYLCASSLKAGVQETQYFGPGTRLLVL.

The CDR3 protein is CASSSRLAVIQETQYF. For the CDR3, the DNA is TGTGCCAGCAGTTCCCGACTAGCGGTAATCCAAGAGACCCAGTACTTC. The chain employs TRBV25-1 and TRBJ2-5, with 9 bases fitting TRBD2. After removal of 5 bases from V and 1 base from J, the junction contained 8 bases not matched to a gene. Germline V CDR1 and CDR2: MGHDK, SYGVNS. The CDR3 covers 16 residues.

The table lists this clonotype with a few counts. V usage is TRBV5-1 and J usage is TRBJ1-6; D possibly corresponds to TRBD1 (5 bases). Germline-derived CDR1 and CDR2 are SGHRS and YFSETQ. V lost 4 bases to trimming and J lost 8 bases, with 10 bases between them. The CDR3 totals 13 residues. The CDR3 sequence: CASSPGTHSPLHF. The CDR3 DNA is TGCGCCAGCAGCCCCGGGACCCATTCACCCCTCCACTTT.

This clonotype was seen ten or more times. CDR3 nucleotide sequence: TGTGCCAGCAGCTCAGGGACAGGGGGTTCTCAGAGGGAAAAACTGTTTTTT. Its translation is CASSSGTGGSQREKLFF. The chain carries TRBV7-9 and TRBJ1-4; 11 bases map to TRBD1. From germline, CDR1 is SEHNR and CDR2 FQNEAQ (reference sequence). Trimming cost V 4 bases and J 8 bases; bases outside gene matches: 12. This CDR3 is 17 amino acids long.

This clonotype was counted ten times or more. The V and J genes are TRBV12-5 and TRBJ2-7, with D uncertain. Trimming shortened V by 6 bases and J by 5 bases, and 11 bases separated the two germline ends. Germline V gene data show CDR1 as LGHNT and CDR2 as FRNRAP. The length of the CDR3 is 12 residues. CDR3 sequence (DNA): TGTGCTAGTGGATGGGCAAGGAACGAGCAGTACTTC. Translated, it gives CASGWARNEQYF.

This clonotype was seen repeatedly, ten times or more. The gene calls are TRBV20-1 and TRBJ1-2, with D possibly TRBD1 on 6 matching bases. CDR3 length: 15 amino acids. Germline CDR1 DFQATT, CDR2 SNEGSKA (reference sequence). Trimming removed 5 bases at V and 8 bases at J, with 24 bases between. CDR3 sequence (DNA): TGCAGTGCTCCAAGGGGGTTAGGGACTGTAACGGGCTACACCTTC. Protein sequence: CSAPRGLGTVTGYTF.

This chain joins TRBV7-9 and TRBJ2-7, with 10 bases that match TRBD2. Per the germline V gene, CDR1 is SEHNR and CDR2 is FQNEAQ (reference sequence). V lost 2 bases, J lost 6 bases, and 4 bases stayed unmatched. This CDR3 region has 14 residues. The CDR3 loop is CASSLLAGASEQYF. The DNA of the CDR3 is TGTGCCAGCAGCTTACTAGCGGGAGCATCCGAGCAGTACTTC.